This TCR beta chain was sequenced in a study of cytomegalovirus exposure and HLA in healthy donors. Whole-study results and caveats: Cytomegalovirus status was reportedly diagnosed by the classifier with high specificity and sensitivity.

V was shortened by 0 bases and J by 4 bases, with 13 bases between the two germline ends. The CDR3 extends over 15 amino acids. Germline V gives CDR1 MGHRA, CDR2 YSYEKL. To note about this clone: The target antigen is unknown.

Generated by immunoSEQ multiplex PCR, the TCRdb table keeps only in-frame clones and is missing some. The sample has 200,000 or so clones, around 83% seen once. This TCR was recovered from a woman aged 30 to 39 in good health and CMV-seropositive. The sequenced sample was PBMCs. The chain employs TRBV4-1 and TRBJ2-7, with D hard to call. CDR3 DNA: TGCGCCAGCAGCCAAGATTGGCACCCTTCATACGAGCAGTACTTC. It encodes CASSQDWHPSYEQYF.